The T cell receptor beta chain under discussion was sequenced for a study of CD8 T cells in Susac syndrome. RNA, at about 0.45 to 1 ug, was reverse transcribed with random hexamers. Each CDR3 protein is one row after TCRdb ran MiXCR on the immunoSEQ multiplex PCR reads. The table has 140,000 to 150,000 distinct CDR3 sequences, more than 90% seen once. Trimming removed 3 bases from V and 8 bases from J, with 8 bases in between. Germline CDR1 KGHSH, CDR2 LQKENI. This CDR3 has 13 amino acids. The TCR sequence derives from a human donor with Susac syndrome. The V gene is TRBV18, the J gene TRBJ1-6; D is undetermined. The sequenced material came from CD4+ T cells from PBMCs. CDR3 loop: CASSPSGDSPLHF. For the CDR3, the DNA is TGTGCCAGCTCACCTTCCGGAGATTCACCCCTCCACTTT.